What follows is one T cell receptor beta chain and its context. Its antigen is unidentified. This record comes from a study of monozygotic twins with inflammatory bowel disease. Findings and caveats of the study: In the analysis, different T cell subtypes could not be told apart.

Germline loops: CDR1 SGHDT, CDR2 YYEEEE. The CDR3 runs to 15 residues. Donors each gave over 2 ml of blood. Whole-blood total RNA was extracted without T cell sorting. Both the TCRalpha cDNA and the TCRbeta cDNA were taken through two nested PCRs, lasting around 15 and 10 cycles. TCRdb re-analyzed the 5' RACE reads; it lists each CDR3 protein once, without DNA. Listed are around 150,000 distinct CDR3 sequences; around 2.4% falls within the top ten. Sequenced: blood. The source of this sequence is a human donor with ulcerative colitis or Crohn's disease, or a healthy co-twin of an affected twin (not recorded which). V usage is TRBV5-6 and J usage is TRBJ2-3; the TRBD2 assignment by TCRdb is unverifiable without DNA. The CDR3 loop is CASSSRLAGGITQYF.